Reported below is one T cell receptor beta chain. The CDR3 loop spans 15 amino acids. Trimming shortened V by 4 bases and J by 7 bases, and 17 bases separated the two germline ends. The germline V gene encodes CDR1 MNHEY and CDR2 SMNVEV (reference sequence). These data belong to a study of cytomegalovirus exposure and HLA in healthy donors. The PCR employed 60 Vbeta primers together with 13 Jbeta primers. The protocol was immunoSEQ multiplex PCR, while the TCRdb copy is restricted to in-frame clones and leaves out a portion. Of 100,000 to 150,000 clones in the sample, over 75% were seen once. The origin of this receptor is a man aged 25 to 45 in good health and CMV-seronegative. V is TRBV27 and J is TRBJ1-5, with a weak D call TRBD1 (5 bases). Sample: PBMCs. In DNA form, the CDR3 reads TGTGCCAGCAGTTCGGACCCTGGGGGGAGGCAGCCCCAGCATTTT. Its translation is CASSSDPGGRQPQHF.